One and the same sample provided the 15 T cell receptor beta chains below, sequenced in a study of technical replicates of blood from several donors. Using immunoSEQ multiplex PCR, the repertoire was profiled, and TCRdb retains in-frame clones only, with some absent. There are tens of thousands of clones in the sample; approximately 92% occur only once, and 4.3% lies in the top ten. The sequenced sample was PBMCs. These receptors were obtained from a human donor in good health. Some clones in this sample may be carry-over from other donors' samples.

As DNA, the CDR3 is TGCGCCAGCAGCCAAGGGGTAGCGCCTTCCTACAATGAGCAGTTCTTC. It translates to CASSQGVAPSYNEQFF. The chain joins TRBV4-3 to TRBJ2-1, with TRBD2 as a possible D gene (5 bases). V lost 1 base, J lost 1 base, and 11 bases lay in between. The CDR3 length is 16 residues. The germline gives CDR1 LGHNA, CDR2 YSLEER.

The rearrangement links TRBV6-1 to TRBJ1-5, with unresolved D. The germline CDR1 and CDR2 sequences are MNHNS and SASEGT. The CDR3 is 13 residues long. Trimming stripped 7 bases from V and 7 bases from J, with 14 bases between. In nucleotides, the CDR3 is TGTGCCAGCAACCCTGCGGGATGGCAGCCCCAGCATTTT. This translates into CASNPAGWQPQHF.

The chain joins TRBV12-5 to TRBJ2-2; 9 bases align to TRBD2. J lost 4 bases, V lost 2 bases, and 2 bases had no gene match. Germline assignment: CDR1 LGHNT and CDR2 FRNRAP. The length of the CDR3 is 15 residues. CDR3 residues: CASGLISGGTGELFF. As DNA, the CDR3 is TGTGCTAGTGGTTTGATTAGCGGGGGCACCGGGGAGCTGTTTTTT.

This clone was seen once. The chain uses TRBV13 and TRBJ2-2; D is perhaps TRBD2 (6 bases). Trimming shortened V by 7 bases and J by 0 bases, and 18 bases separated the two germline ends. The CDR3 runs to 17 residues. Germline V gene data show CDR1 as PRHDT and CDR2 as FYEKMQ (reference sequence). The CDR3 nucleotides read TGTGCCAGCATTGGGGGGTATCCAGTAGCGAACACCGGGGAGCTGTTTTTT. Residues: CASIGGYPVANTGELFF.

The chain employs TRBV18 and TRBJ1-2; no clear D gene. V lost 3 bases and J lost 4, with 15 bases in between. The CDR3 is 15 residues long. Germline V gene data show CDR1 as KGHSH and CDR2 as LQKENI. The CDR3 sequence is CASSPKEAIAYGYTF. The CDR3 DNA reads TGTGCCAGCTCACCGAAGGAAGCGATTGCCTATGGCTACACCTTC.

This chain uses TRBV5-1 with TRBJ1-1; possible D gene TRBD1, 6 bases. CDR1 is SGHRS, CDR2 YFSETQ, per germline. The V end lost 0 bases, the J end lost 7 bases, and 13 bases lay between the germline ends. The CDR3 has 14 amino acids. In nucleotides, the CDR3 is TGCGCCAGCAGCTTGGCGGGGGGCTACGTTGAAGCTTTCTTT. Translating gives CASSLAGGYVEAFF.

This CDR3 is CASSLALTSGAAEQFF. In nucleotides, the CDR3 is TGTGCCAGCAGCTTAGCATTGACTAGCGGGGCCGCTGAGCAGTTCTTC. The chain joins TRBV7-9 to TRBJ2-1; 11 nucleotides match TRBD2. CDR1 is SEHNR and CDR2 is FQNEAQ in the germline V gene (reference sequence). The CDR3 covers 16 residues. J was trimmed by 9 bases and V by 0 bases; bases with no gene match: 7.

This clone was counted only a few times. Written as DNA, the CDR3 is TGTGCCAGCAGGCCGGAACAGGGAAAGGAGACCCAGTACTTC. This codes for CASRPEQGKETQYF. The J gene is TRBJ2-5, the V gene TRBV2; a possible D gene is TRBD1 (6 bases). The CDR3 is 14 residues long. V lost 6 bases to trimming and J lost 5 bases, with 16 bases between them. Germline V lookup: CDR1 SNHLY, CDR2 FYNNEI.

This chain uses TRBV18 with TRBJ2-2; 8 nucleotides match TRBD2. The germline V gene encodes CDR1 KGHSH and CDR2 LQKENI. The CDR3 contains 15 residues. V lost 3 bases and J lost 7; bases outside the gene matches: 7. This CDR3 reads CASSPSSGGSGELFF. In nucleotides, the CDR3 is TGTGCCAGCTCACCCTCCAGCGGGGGAAGCGGGGAGCTGTTTTTT.

The V call is TRBV6-5, the J call TRBJ2-1; D not resolved. Germline V gene lookup returns CDR1 MNHEY and CDR2 SVGAGI. This CDR3 spans 12 amino acids. The V and J ends lost 6 bases and 6 bases respectively, with 9 bases between them. DNA of the CDR3: TGTGCCAGCAGCCAGTATCGCAATGAGCAGTTCTTC. Translation: CASSQYRNEQFF.

CDR3 nucleotides: TGTGCCAGCAGTCCTCTCGGGGAGGGTGGCTACACCTTC. Its protein is CASSPLGEGGYTF. The chain has TRBV2 and TRBJ1-2; D uncertain. The germline gives CDR1 SNHLY, CDR2 FYNNEI. V was pared by 5 bases and J by 7 bases, with 14 bases between. The CDR3 length is 13 residues.

The CDR3 spells CASSPLRQSSYNEQFF. In DNA, the CDR3 is TGCGCCAGCAGCCCACTCCGACAAAGCTCCTACAATGAGCAGTTCTTC. The V and J genes are TRBV5-1 and TRBJ2-1; no reliable D call. Between the trimmed V and J ends, which lost 4 bases and 0 bases, there was a span of 14 bases. Germline V lookup: CDR1 SGHRS, CDR2 YFSETQ. This CDR3 contains 16 residues.

V is TRBV5-6 and J is TRBJ1-1; D remains ambiguous. Per germline, CDR1 SGHDT and CDR2 YYEEEE. Trimming left V 2 bases short and J 3 bases short, with 11 bases between. The CDR3 runs to 14 residues. For the CDR3, the DNA is TGTGCCAGCAGCTTCAGAGGGTGGTACACTGAAGCTTTCTTT. Its translation is CASSFRGWYTEAFF.

The gene calls are TRBV10-3 and TRBJ2-1, with a tentative D call TRBD1 (6 bases). The CDR3 has 15 amino acids. V lost 6 bases, J lost 7 bases, and 19 bases lay in between. The germline V gene encodes CDR1 ENHRY and CDR2 SYGVKD. This CDR3 is CAISQTGGSGNEQFF. The CDR3 DNA reads as TGTGCCATCAGCCAGACAGGAGGTTCGGGGAATGAGCAGTTCTTC.

The chain carries TRBV7-3 and TRBJ2-3, with a weak D call TRBD2 (6 bases). V dropped 5 bases and J dropped 0 bases, with 15 bases sitting between them. Germline V lookup: CDR1 SGHTA, CDR2 FQGTGA. This CDR3 has 16 amino acids. CDR3 DNA: TGTGCCAGCAGCCGCGGTGGTAGCGGCAGCACAGATACGCAGTATTTT. Residues: CASSRGGSGSTDTQYF.